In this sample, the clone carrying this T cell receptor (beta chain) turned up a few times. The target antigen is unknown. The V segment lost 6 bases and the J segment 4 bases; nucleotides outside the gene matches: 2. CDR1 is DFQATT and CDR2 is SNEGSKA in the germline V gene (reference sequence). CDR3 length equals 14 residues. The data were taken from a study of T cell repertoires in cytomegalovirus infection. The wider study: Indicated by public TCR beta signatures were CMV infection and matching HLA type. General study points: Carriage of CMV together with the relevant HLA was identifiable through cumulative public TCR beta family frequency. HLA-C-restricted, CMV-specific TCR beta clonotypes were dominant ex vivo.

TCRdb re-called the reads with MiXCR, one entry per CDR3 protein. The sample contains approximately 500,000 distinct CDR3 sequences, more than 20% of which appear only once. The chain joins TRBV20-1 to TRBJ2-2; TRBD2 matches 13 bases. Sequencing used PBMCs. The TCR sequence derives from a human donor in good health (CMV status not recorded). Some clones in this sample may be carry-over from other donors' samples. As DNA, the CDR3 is TGCAGTGCAAGACTAGCGGGAGGCACCGGGGAGCTGTTTTTT. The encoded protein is CSARLAGGTGELFF.